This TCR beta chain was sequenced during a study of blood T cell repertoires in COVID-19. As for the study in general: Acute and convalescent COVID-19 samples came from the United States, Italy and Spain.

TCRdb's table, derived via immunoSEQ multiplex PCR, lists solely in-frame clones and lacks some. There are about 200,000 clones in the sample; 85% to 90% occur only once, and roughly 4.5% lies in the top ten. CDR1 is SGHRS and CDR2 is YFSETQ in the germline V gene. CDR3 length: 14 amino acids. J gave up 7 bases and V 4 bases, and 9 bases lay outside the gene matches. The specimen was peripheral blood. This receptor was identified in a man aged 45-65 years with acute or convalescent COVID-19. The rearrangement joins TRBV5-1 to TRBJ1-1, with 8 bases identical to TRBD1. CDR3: CASSEVTGASEAFF. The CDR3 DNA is TGCGCCAGCAGCGAGGTGACAGGGGCGAGTGAAGCTTTCTTT.